The rows below give T cell receptor beta chains drawn from one sample of a study of identical twins. TCRdb redid the calling of the 5' RACE reads with MiXCR, one entry per CDR3 protein. Counted here are around 250,000 distinct CDR3 sequences, approximately 12% occurring once; the ten biggest clones make up approximately 4%. The same sample was also studied in work on yellow fever vaccine responses in identical twins.

The sequenced sample consisted of memory (CD45RO+) T cells sorted from blood. These receptors originate from a woman between 18 and 29 years old in good health. The CDR3 runs from the conserved cysteine through the conserved F or W. A D gene is named only where the DNA matches it firmly. For some rows the clone size is stated as once, few or many, or as a class when expanded; others skip it.

TRBV5-6,many,TRBJ2-5,TRBD1,CASGSGTGVETQYF,TGTGCCAGCGGATCCGGGACAGGGGTGGAGACCCAGTACTTC
TRBV6-1,NA,TRBJ2-5,NA,CASKMDGLRETQYF,TGTGCCAGCAAGATGGACGGGTTGCGAGAGACCCAGTACTTC
TRBV30,NA,TRBJ2-5,NA,CAWSVWAETQYF,TGTGCCTGGAGTGTATGGGCCGAGACCCAGTACTTC
TRBV25-1,few,TRBJ2-1,NA,CASSEFDSPGEFF,TGTGCCAGCAGTGAATTTGACAGCCCCGGAGAGTTCTTC
TRBV5-5,many,TRBJ2-2,NA,CASSLVWSGTNTGELFF,TGTGCCAGCAGCTTGGTGTGGTCAGGGACAAACACCGGGGAGCTGTTTTTT
TRBV19,NA,TRBJ1-2,NA,CASSAGTTDYGYTF,TGTGCCAGTAGTGCCGGGACCACCGACTATGGCTACACCTTC
TRBV25-1,NA,TRBJ1-2,TRBD1,CASSAGTAYGYTF,TGTGCCAGCAGCGCCGGGACAGCCTATGGCTACACCTTC
TRBV12-3/TRBV12-4,few,TRBJ2-2,TRBD2,CASTTSGRGTGELFF,TGTGCCAGCACCACTAGCGGGAGGGGGACCGGGGAGCTGTTTTTT
TRBV6-2/TRBV6-3,few,TRBJ2-7,TRBD2,CASSRGLAGVDEQYF,TGTGCCAGCAGTCGGGGACTAGCGGGAGTCGACGAGCAGTACTTC
TRBV28,NA,TRBJ1-4,NA,CASSSDTTNEKLFF,TGTGCCAGCAGTTCCGATACAACTAATGAAAAACTGTTTTTT
TRBV12-3/TRBV12-4,few,TRBJ2-7,TRBD2,CASSPQGAGGDEQYF,TGTGCCAGCAGTCCCCAAGGGGCGGGAGGGGACGAGCAGTACTTC
TRBV14,NA,TRBJ2-1,TRBD2,CASSQVGIGRAQFF,TGTGCCAGCAGCCAAGTCGGGATAGGGAGGGCACAGTTCTTC
TRBV7-9,many,TRBJ1-4,NA,CASSFPSNEKLFF,TGTGCCAGCAGCTTCCCGTCTAATGAAAAACTGTTTTTT
TRBV6-1,NA,TRBJ2-1,NA,CASSESDWSHEQFF,TGTGCCAGCAGTGAAAGCGACTGGAGTCATGAGCAGTTCTTC
TRBV7-6,few,TRBJ2-3,TRBD2,CASSYSGGAQYF,TGTGCCAGCAGCTATAGCGGGGGTGCGCAGTATTTT
TRBV4-3,NA,TRBJ2-3,NA,CASSQAIQGLSTDTQYF,TGCGCCAGCAGCCAAGCAATTCAGGGGTTGTCCACAGATACGCAGTATTTT
TRBV7-2,many,TRBJ1-1,NA,CASSALKMTEAFF,TGTGCCAGCAGTGCTCTCAAGATGACTGAAGCTTTCTTT
TRBV11-2,few,TRBJ2-3,NA,CASSLESDGFGTDTQYF,TGTGCCAGCAGCTTGGAGAGCGACGGATTTGGCACAGATACGCAGTATTTT